The 24 T cell receptor beta chains below come from one sample, sequenced in a study of metastatic and nonmetastatic thyroid tumors. Prior to thyroid surgery, none of the patients had received any treatment. TCRdb re-called clones from the PCR reads using MiXCR. The sample lists around 59,000 clones, around 15% occurring once. The sequenced sample was blood. The origin of the receptors is a male donor with papillary thyroid cancer or a benign thyroid nodule (not recorded which). Some clones in this sample may be carry-over from other donors' samples.

This clone has at least ten counts. The J gene is TRBJ2-3, the V gene TRBV11-2; 9 nucleotides line up with TRBD2. V shed 0 bases, J shed 0 bases, and the junction held 1 base outside the gene matches. The CDR3 spans 16 residues. Germline loops: CDR1 SGHAT, CDR2 FQNNGV. The CDR3 nucleotides are TGTGCCAGCAGCTTAGAACTAGCGGGCAGCACAGATACGCAGTATTTT. Amino acids: CASSLELAGSTDTQYF.

This clone was found many times. This chain uses TRBV3-1 with TRBJ2-5; perhaps TRBD2 as D (5 bases). Per the germline V gene, CDR1 is LGHDT and CDR2 is YNNKEL (reference sequence). The length of the CDR3 is 14 residues. Between the trimmed V and J ends, which lost 0 bases and 5 bases, there was a span of 10 bases. CDR3 DNA sequence: TGTGCCAGCAGCCAAGAGCCGTCGGGGGAGACCCAGTACTTC. It codes for CASSQEPSGETQYF.

The chain links TRBV20-1 to TRBJ2-7; no firm D call. The V end lost 3 bases, the J end lost 3 bases, and 9 bases lay between the germline ends. The CDR3 is 12 amino acids. Germline lookup yields CDR1 DFQATT and CDR2 SNEGSKA (reference sequence). The CDR3 protein is CSASGDLYEQYF. The CDR3, as DNA: TGCAGTGCTAGTGGCGACCTCTACGAGCAGTACTTC.

This clone was seen ten or more times. The J gene is TRBJ1-1, the V gene TRBV9, with D unclear. V was pared by 4 bases and J by 4 bases, with 11 bases between. This CDR3 spans 13 amino acids. Germline V gene lookup returns CDR1 SGDLS and CDR2 YYNGEE. The CDR3 sequence: CASSPPVGTEAFF. CDR3 sequence (DNA): TGTGCCAGCAGCCCCCCTGTGGGCACTGAAGCTTTCTTT.

This clone was counted ten times or more. This chain joins TRBV20-1 and TRBJ2-3, with a tentative D call TRBD2 (5 bases). V was pared by 5 bases and J by 6 bases, with 12 bases between. Looked up from germline, CDR1 is DFQATT and CDR2 is SNEGSKA (reference sequence). The length of the CDR3 is 12 residues. CDR3 in amino acids: CSAGRFSDTQYF. The CDR3 DNA sequence: TGCAGTGCTGGGAGATTCTCTGATACGCAGTATTTT.

This clone was seen repeatedly, ten times or more. This chain connects TRBV19 to TRBJ1-1; 7 positions match TRBD1. Germline lookup yields CDR1 LNHDA and CDR2 SQIVND (reference sequence). This CDR3 spans 15 amino acids. The V segment lost 5 bases and the J segment 5 bases; nucleotides outside the gene matches: 11. The CDR3 is CASSPETGRKTEAFF. DNA for the CDR3: TGTGCCAGTAGTCCGGAGACAGGGAGAAAAACTGAAGCTTTCTTT.

The chain's CDR3 is CSAPGGGRDTGELFF. The CDR3 nucleotides are TGCAGTGCACCCGGCGGGGGCCGGGACACCGGGGAGCTGTTTTTT. The rearrangement links TRBV20-1 to TRBJ2-2; TRBD2 is a possible D gene (7 bases). Germline V lookup: CDR1 DFQATT, CDR2 SNEGSKA (reference sequence). V was cut by 6 bases and J by 3 bases, with 17 bases left in between. The CDR3 loop spans 15 amino acids.

This clone was counted many times. The J gene is TRBJ1-5, the V gene TRBV4-1; possibly TRBD1 for D (6 bases). CDR3 length: 16 amino acids. Germline loops: CDR1 MGHRA, CDR2 YSYEKL. Trimming cost V 4 bases and J 7 bases, with 20 bases left between them. In DNA form, the CDR3 reads TGCGCCAGCAGCCTCAAAATGGGCAGGGGTTTGCAGCCCCAGCATTTT. Protein sequence: CASSLKMGRGLQPQHF.

This clone was counted ten times or more. The J gene is TRBJ1-6, the V gene TRBV10-3; TRBD1 matches 7 bases. The V segment lost 7 bases and the J segment 7 bases; nucleotides outside the gene matches: 10. CDR3 size: 15 residues. Germline CDR1 and CDR2: ENHRY and SYGVKD. The CDR3 DNA follows: TGTGCCATCACCGAAGACAGGGTTGCGAATTCACCCCTCCACTTT. Its protein is CAITEDRVANSPLHF.

With regard to this clone: Relative to the germline gene, one junction end is altered; a read error may explain this. V and J are TRBV11-2 and TRBJ1-3, with D possibly TRBD1 on 5 matching bases. CDR3 size: 16 residues. CDR1 and CDR2 (germline): SGHAT, FQNNGV. CDR3 in DNA: TGTGCCAGCAGCTTAGGGGGCGTGAGAAGCTTAGGCACCACATATTTT. Translated: CASSLGGVRSLGTTYF.

The V gene is TRBV13, the J gene TRBJ1-1, with D possibly TRBD1 on 6 matching bases. Trimming took 5 bases from V and 6 from J, leaving 13 bases between them. CDR3 length equals 13 residues. The V gene's germline CDR1 is PRHDT and CDR2 FYEKMQ (reference sequence). The CDR3 region has the DNA TGTGCCAGCAGCATATCCAGGGGAGCTGAAGCTTTCTTT. Its protein product is CASSISRGAEAFF.

This clone turned up a few times. The chain couples TRBV24-1 to TRBJ2-7; weak D call: TRBD2 (6 bases). The CDR3 runs to 13 residues. V lost 5 bases, J lost 0 bases, and 7 bases lay in between. Germline CDR1 KGHDR, CDR2 SFDVKD. The CDR3 reads CATSGGVSYEQYF. CDR3 in DNA: TGTGCCACCAGTGGCGGGGTCTCCTACGAGCAGTACTTC.

Regarding this clone: Given a much more abundant clone one base away, this may be a read error. This chain uses TRBV9 with TRBJ1-4, with D tentatively TRBD1 (6 bases). Per the germline V gene, CDR1 is SGDLS and CDR2 is YYNGEE. The CDR3 spans 15 residues. V dropped 6 bases and J dropped 3 bases, with 15 bases sitting between them. As DNA, the CDR3 is TGTGCCAGCATCCCGATGACAGGAGCTAATGAAAAACTGTTTTTT. This translates into CASIPMTGANEKLFF.

This clone was detected only a few times. Compared with germline, one end of the junction differs, possibly owing to a read error. The sample contains more than one DNA sequence encoding this CDR3. This chain uses TRBV19 with TRBJ1-1, with D uncertain. This CDR3 spans 13 amino acids. Germline CDR1 is LNHDA and CDR2 is SQIVND (reference sequence). The CDR3 reads CVSSITKNTEAFF. The CDR3 DNA sequence: TGTGTCAGTAGTATAACAAAAAACACCGAAGCTTTCTTT.

This clone was seen repeatedly, ten times or more. V usage is TRBV6-1 and J usage is TRBJ2-7; 7 nucleotides agree with TRBD2. The germline CDR1 and CDR2 sequences are MNHNS and SASEGT. This CDR3 has 15 residues. The trim removed 1 base at V and 4 bases at J, leaving 7 bases unmatched. The CDR3 nucleotides are TGTGCCAGCAGTGAAGGTGGGACGGGAGGTTACGAGCAGTACTTC. This codes for CASSEGGTGGYEQYF.

In regard to this clone: A read error is possible here, since a much larger clone lies one base away. Given the absence of the conserved phenylalanine or tryptophan at the CDR3 end, a read error is likely. The chain links TRBV9 to TRBJ1-1; a weak D match, TRBD1 (5 bases). This CDR3 is 14 amino acids long. Germline V gives CDR1 SGDLS, CDR2 YYNGEE. Trimming took off 3 bases at V and 2 bases at J, with 11 bases between the two ends. In DNA form, the CDR3 reads TGTGCCAGCAGCGCCATAGGGGTAAACACTGAAGCTTTCTCT. This sequence encodes CASSAIGVNTEAFS.

This clone has a single count. A read error may explain this, as a much larger clone is one base away. The V call is TRBV20-1, the J call TRBJ2-1, with 10 bases that match TRBD2. Germline CDR1 DFQATT, CDR2 SNEGSKA (reference sequence). The CDR3 is 23 residues long. The trim removed 0 bases at V and 0 bases at J, leaving 23 bases unmatched. This chain's CDR3 is CSARDWGLTPGLAANSSYNEQFF. CDR3 bases: TGCAGTGCTAGAGATTGGGGGTTAACCCCTGGACTAGCGGCCAACAGCTCCTACAATGAGCAGTTCTTC.

By share, this clone ranks as medium-sized. The J gene is TRBJ2-7, the V gene TRBV11-2; D is unclear. This CDR3 comprises 11 residues. The ends were cut back, 5 bases at V and 4 bases at J, with 6 bases in the middle. Germline CDR1 SGHAT, CDR2 FQNNGV. This chain's CDR3 is CASSLYYEQYF. DNA for the CDR3: TGTGCCAGCAGCCTATATTACGAGCAGTACTTC.

Of note for this clone: A much larger clonotype is one base distant, so this may be a read error. The chain links TRBV7-6 to TRBJ2-1; tentatively, D is TRBD2 (7 bases). CDR1 and CDR2 from the germline V gene are SGHVS and FNYEAQ. This CDR3 is built from 15 residues. Deletions cut 7 bases from V and 8 bases from J, with 21 bases between. CDR3 sequence: CASIAKGGANDEQFF. The CDR3 DNA is TGTGCCAGCATCGCCAAGGGGGGGGCTAACGATGAGCAGTTCTTC.

About this clone itself: The junction shows a germline mismatch at one end, possibly a read error. CDR3 DNA sequence: TGCGCCAGCATCTTGAAGAGCAATCAGCCCCAGCATTTT. Its translation is CASILKSNQPQHF. The chain is built from TRBV5-1 and TRBJ1-5, with D unresolved. Germline values: CDR1 SGHRS, CDR2 YFSETQ. CDR3 length equals 13 residues.

This clone was seen at least ten times. The chain combines TRBV6-1 with TRBJ1-1; possibly TRBD1 for D (6 bases). The CDR3 covers 12 residues. Trimming left V 6 bases short and J 5 bases short, with 10 bases between. Germline V gene lookup returns CDR1 MNHNS and CDR2 SASEGT. CDR3 coding DNA: TGTGCCAGCAGATCTACAGGGACTGAAGCTTTCTTT. Its protein product is CASRSTGTEAFF.

This clone was recorded many times. J is TRBJ2-1 and V is TRBV7-2, with 11 nucleotides matching TRBD2. Unmatched junction bases numbered 10, after V lost 2 bases and J lost 1 base. The CDR3 consists of 19 residues. CDR1 is SGHTA, CDR2 FQGNSA, per germline. The CDR3 sequence is CASSLQSTSGTGSYNEQFF. The CDR3 coding sequence is TGTGCCAGCAGCTTACAATCGACTAGCGGGACTGGGTCCTACAATGAGCAGTTCTTC.

Concerning this clone: Other DNA sequences from this sample encode an identical CDR3 as well. J is TRBJ2-1 and V is TRBV5-5, with D uncertain. CDR3 length: 15 amino acids. Deletions cut 7 bases from V and 10 bases from J, with 24 bases between. CDR1 and CDR2 from the germline V gene are SGHKS and YYEKEE (reference sequence). CDR3 DNA sequence: TGTGCCAGCCAACCCTCGGAGTTGAGAATTGGAGAGCAGTTCTTC. It codes for CASQPSELRIGEQFF.

This clone was detected ten times or more. The V and J genes are TRBV14 and TRBJ1-6; D ambiguous. Germline V gene data show CDR1 as SGHDN and CDR2 as FVKESK. Deletions cut 0 bases from V and 15 bases from J, with 21 bases between. The CDR3 totals 16 residues. The CDR3 loop reads CASSQDPGLGTKLLHF. The CDR3 nucleotides read TGTGCCAGCAGCCAAGATCCAGGTCTCGGCACGAAGCTCCTCCACTTT. The full variable domain, with the rest looked up from reference TRBV14 and TRBJ1-6, is EAGVTQFPSHSVIEKGQTVTLRCDPISGHDNLYWYRRVMGKEIKFLLHFVKESKQDESGMPNNRFLAERTGGTYSTLKVQPAELEDSGVYFCASSQDPGLGTKLLHFGNGTRLTVT.